Here is one T cell receptor beta chain with its context. The antigen remains unidentified. This sample was taken from a study of T-cell memory formation after mild COVID-19. Turning to the study itself: TCR clusters were mostly confined to one donor each. Study-wide results and caveats: Most CD4+ clones that shrank were in CM and EM, while CD8+ ones turned up in EMRA. The pre-infection memory compartment contained some responding clones, suggesting cross-reactive memory joined.

Per the germline V gene, CDR1 is MNHNY and CDR2 is SVGAGI (reference sequence). CDR3 length equals 14 residues. V was pared by 4 bases and J by 0 bases, with 7 bases between. MiXCR, applied by TCRdb to the 5' RACE reads, yields one record per CDR3 protein. This table holds 350,000 to 500,000 distinct CDR3 sequences, 15% to 20% found once. This sequence joins TRBV6-6 and TRBJ1-5, with D hard to call. Sequencing used PBMCs or a T cell subset sorted from them (not recorded which). This TCR derives from a man between 18 and 29 years old who had mild COVID-19 (a few samples of this study predate the infection). Cell type and time point are not known. The CDR3 bases are TGTGCCAGCAGTTCGTCCGATAGCAATCAGCCCCAGCATTTT. Its translation is CASSSSDSNQPQHF.